This T cell receptor (beta chain) was documented in a study of T cell responses to AZD1222 COVID-19 vaccine. Looking at the study overall: Second-dose groups at about 4 or about 12 weeks were pooled.

Here immunoSEQ multiplex PCR was the method, and the copy in TCRdb shows in-frame clones only, minus some. The sample contains some 170,000 clones, roughly 93% of which appear only once. This clone was seen once. The target antigen is unknown. V lost 6 bases to trimming and J lost 4 bases, with 16 bases between them. This CDR3 is 15 amino acids long. Germline V lookup: CDR1 LGHNA, CDR2 YSLEER. Notes on the study in general: Variant regions that are unmutated are reportedly the target of nearly half of spike-specific TCRs. Only a handful of AZD1222 recipients tested seropositive at baseline.

The receptor comes from an adult in good health. The V gene is TRBV4-3, the J gene TRBJ2-1; possible D gene TRBD2, 5 bases. The specimen was peripheral blood, collected on day 0 of AZD1222 vaccination. The chain's CDR3 is CASSRWASPYNEQFF. The DNA for the CDR3 is TGCGCCAGCAGTCGTTGGGCTAGCCCGTACAATGAGCAGTTCTTC.